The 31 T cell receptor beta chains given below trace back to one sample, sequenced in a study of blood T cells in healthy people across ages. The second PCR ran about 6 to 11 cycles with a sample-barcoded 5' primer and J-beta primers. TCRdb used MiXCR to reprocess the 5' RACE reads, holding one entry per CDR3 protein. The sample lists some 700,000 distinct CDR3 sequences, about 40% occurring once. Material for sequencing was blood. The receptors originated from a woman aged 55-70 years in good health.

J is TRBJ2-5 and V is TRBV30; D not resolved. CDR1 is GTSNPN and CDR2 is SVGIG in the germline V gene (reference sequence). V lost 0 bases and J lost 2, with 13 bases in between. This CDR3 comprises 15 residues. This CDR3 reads CAWSVGLSEQETQYF. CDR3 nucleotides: TGTGCCTGGAGTGTAGGATTGTCGGAGCAAGAGACCCAGTACTTC.

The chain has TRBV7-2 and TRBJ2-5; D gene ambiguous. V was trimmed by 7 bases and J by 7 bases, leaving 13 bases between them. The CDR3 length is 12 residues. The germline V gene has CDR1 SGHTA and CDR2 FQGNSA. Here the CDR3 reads CASMSGPTTQYF. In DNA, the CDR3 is TGTGCCAGCATGAGTGGGCCAACGACCCAGTACTTC. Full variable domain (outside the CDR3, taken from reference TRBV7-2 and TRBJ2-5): GAGVSQSPSNKVTEKGKDVELRCDPISGHTALYWYRQSLGQGLEFLIYFQGNSAPDKSGLPSDRFSAERTGGSVSTLTIQRTQQEDSAVYLCASMSGPTTQYFGPGTRLLVL.

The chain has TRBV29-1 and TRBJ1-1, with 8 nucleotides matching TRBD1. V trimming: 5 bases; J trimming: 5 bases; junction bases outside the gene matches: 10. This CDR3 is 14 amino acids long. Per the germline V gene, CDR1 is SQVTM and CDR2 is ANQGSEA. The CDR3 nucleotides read TGCAGCGTTTCCCGGACAGGGCTTAGGACTGAAGCTTTCTTT. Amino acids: CSVSRTGLRTEAFF.

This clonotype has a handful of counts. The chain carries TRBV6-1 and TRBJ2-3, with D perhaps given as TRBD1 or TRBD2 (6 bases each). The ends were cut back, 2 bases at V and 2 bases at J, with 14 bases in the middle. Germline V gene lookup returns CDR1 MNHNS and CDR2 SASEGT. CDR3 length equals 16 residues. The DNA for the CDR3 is TGTGCCAGCAGTGAAACGGGTGGGGGGCACACAGATACGCAGTATTTT. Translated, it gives CASSETGGGHTDTQYF.

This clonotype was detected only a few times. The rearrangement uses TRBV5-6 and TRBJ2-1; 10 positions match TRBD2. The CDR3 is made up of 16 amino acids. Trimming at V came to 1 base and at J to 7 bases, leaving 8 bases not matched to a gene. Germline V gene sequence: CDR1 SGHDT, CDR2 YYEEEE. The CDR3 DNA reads TGTGCCAGCAGCTTGCCGCTAGCGGGAGATAAAAATGAGCAGTTCTTC. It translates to CASSLPLAGDKNEQFF.

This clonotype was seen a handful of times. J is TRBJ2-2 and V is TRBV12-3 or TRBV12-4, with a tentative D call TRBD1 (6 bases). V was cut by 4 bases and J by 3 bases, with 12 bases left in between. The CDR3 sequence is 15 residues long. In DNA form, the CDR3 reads TGTGCCAGCAGTTACCGGACAGAGCACACCGGGGAGCTGTTTTTT. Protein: CASSYRTEHTGELFF.

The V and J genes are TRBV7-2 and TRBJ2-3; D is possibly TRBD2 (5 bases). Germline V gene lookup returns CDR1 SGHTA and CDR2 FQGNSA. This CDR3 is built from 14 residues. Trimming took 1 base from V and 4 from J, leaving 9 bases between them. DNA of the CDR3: TGTGCCAGCAGCTTAGGGACTGCCTCAGATACGCAGTATTTT. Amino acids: CASSLGTASDTQYF. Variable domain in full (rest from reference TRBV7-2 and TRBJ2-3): GAGVSQSPSNKVTEKGKDVELRCDPISGHTALYWYRQSLGQGLEFLIYFQGNSAPDKSGLPSDRFSAERTGGSVSTLTIQRTQQEDSAVYLCASSLGTASDTQYFGPGTRLTVL.

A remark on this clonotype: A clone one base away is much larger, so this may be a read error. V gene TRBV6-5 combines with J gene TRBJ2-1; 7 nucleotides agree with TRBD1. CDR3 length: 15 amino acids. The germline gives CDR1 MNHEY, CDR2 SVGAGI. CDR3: CASSSPRTGYNELFF. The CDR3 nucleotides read TGTGCCAGCAGTTCCCCTAGGACAGGCTACAATGAGCTGTTCTTC.

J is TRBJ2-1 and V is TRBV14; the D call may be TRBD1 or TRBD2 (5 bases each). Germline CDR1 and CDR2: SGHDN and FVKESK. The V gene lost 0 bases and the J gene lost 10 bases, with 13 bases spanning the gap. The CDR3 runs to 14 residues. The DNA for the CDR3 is TGTGCCAGCAGCCAAGAGGGACGCCTCTACGAGCAGTTCTTC. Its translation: CASSQEGRLYEQFF.

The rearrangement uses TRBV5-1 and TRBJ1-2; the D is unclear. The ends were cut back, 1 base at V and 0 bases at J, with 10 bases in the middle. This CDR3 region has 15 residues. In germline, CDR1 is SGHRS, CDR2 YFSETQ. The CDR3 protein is CASSLSQAANYGYTF. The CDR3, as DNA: TGCGCCAGCAGCTTGTCTCAAGCCGCTAACTATGGCTACACCTTC.

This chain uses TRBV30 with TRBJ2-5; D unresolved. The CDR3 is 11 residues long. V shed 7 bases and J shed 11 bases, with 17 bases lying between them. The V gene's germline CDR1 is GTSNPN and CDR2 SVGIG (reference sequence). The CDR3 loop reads CASHRWDEQYF. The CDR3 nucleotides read TGTGCCTCCCATAGGTGGGATGAGCAGTACTTC.

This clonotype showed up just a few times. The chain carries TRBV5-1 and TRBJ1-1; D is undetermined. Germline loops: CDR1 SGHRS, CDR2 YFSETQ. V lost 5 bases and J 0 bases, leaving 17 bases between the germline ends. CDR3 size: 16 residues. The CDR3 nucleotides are TGCGCCAGCAGGATTGGAAAGGGTGGTTTGAACACTGAAGCTTTCTTT. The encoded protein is CASRIGKGGLNTEAFF.

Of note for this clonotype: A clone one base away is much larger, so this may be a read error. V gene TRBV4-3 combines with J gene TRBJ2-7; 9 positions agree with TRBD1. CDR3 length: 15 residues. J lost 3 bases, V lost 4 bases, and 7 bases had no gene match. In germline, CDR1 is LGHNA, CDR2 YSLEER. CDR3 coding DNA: TGCGCCAGCAGCCGGGGGACAGGGAGCCTCTACGAGCAGTACTTC. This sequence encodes CASSRGTGSLYEQYF.

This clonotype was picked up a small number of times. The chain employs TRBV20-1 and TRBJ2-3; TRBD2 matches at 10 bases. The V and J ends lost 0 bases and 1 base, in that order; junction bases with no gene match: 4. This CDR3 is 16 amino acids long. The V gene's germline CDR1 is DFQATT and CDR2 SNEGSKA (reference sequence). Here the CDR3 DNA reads TGCAGTGCTAGAGAGAATAGCGGGGGGCGCACAGATACGCAGTATTTT. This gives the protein CSARENSGGRTDTQYF.

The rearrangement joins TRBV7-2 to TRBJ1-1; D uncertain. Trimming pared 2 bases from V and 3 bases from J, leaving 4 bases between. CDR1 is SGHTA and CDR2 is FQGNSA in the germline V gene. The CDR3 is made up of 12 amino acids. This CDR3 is CASSLLYTEAFF. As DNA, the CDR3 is TGTGCCAGCAGCTTACTGTACACTGAAGCTTTCTTT.

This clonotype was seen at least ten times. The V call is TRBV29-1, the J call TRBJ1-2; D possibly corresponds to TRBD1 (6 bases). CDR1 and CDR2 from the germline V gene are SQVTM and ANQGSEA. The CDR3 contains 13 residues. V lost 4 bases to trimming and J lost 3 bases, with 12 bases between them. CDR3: CSVVQGQDYGYTF. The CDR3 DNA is TGCAGCGTTGTTCAGGGGCAGGACTATGGCTACACCTTC.

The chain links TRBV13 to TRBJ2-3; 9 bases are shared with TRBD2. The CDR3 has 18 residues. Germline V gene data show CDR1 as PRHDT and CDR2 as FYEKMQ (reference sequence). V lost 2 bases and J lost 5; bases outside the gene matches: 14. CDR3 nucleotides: TGTGCCAGCAGCTTAAGGGGGTTTTCTAGCGGGATACGAGATACGCAGTATTTT. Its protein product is CASSLRGFSSGIRDTQYF.

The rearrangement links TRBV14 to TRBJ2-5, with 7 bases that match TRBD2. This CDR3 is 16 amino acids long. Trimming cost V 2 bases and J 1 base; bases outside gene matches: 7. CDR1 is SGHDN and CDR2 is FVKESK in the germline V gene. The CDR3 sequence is CASSQLRREVQETQYF. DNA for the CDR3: TGTGCCAGCAGCCAATTAAGACGGGAGGTCCAAGAGACCCAGTACTTC.

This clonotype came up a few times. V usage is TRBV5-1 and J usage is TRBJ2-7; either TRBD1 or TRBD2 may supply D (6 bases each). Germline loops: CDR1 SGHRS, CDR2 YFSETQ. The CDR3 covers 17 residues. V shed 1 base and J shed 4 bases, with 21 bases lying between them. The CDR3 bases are TGCGCCAGCAGCTTGACGGGGTCGGGGGCTACCTCTTACGAGCAGTACTTC. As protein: CASSLTGSGATSYEQYF. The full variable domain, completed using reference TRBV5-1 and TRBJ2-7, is KAGVTQTPRYLIKTRGQQVTLSCSPISGHRSVSWYQQTPGQGLQFLFEYFSETQRNKGNFPGRFSGRQFSNSRSEMNVSTLELGDSALYLCASSLTGSGATSYEQYFGPGTRLTVT.

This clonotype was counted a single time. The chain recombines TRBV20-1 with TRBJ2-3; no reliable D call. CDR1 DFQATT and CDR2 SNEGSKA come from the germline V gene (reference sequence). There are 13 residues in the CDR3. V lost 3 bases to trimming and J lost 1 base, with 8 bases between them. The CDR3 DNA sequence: TGCAGTGCTAGGCGTCACGGCACAGATACGCAGTATTTT. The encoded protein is CSARRHGTDTQYF.

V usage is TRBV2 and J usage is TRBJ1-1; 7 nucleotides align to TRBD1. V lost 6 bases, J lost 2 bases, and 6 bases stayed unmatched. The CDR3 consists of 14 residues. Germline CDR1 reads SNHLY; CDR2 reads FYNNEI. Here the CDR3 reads CASRETGPNTEAFF. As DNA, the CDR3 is TGTGCCAGCAGAGAGACAGGGCCTAACACTGAAGCTTTCTTT.

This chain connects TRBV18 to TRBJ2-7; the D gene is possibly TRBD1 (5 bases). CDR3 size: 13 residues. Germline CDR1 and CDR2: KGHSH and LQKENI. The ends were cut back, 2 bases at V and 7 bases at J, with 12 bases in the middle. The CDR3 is CASSPSGGAEQYF. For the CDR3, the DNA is TGTGCCAGCTCACCATCGGGTGGGGCTGAGCAGTACTTC.

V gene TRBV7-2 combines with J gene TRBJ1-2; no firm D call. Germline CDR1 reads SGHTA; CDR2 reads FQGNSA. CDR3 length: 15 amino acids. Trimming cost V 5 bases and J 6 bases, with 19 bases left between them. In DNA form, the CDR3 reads TGTGCCAGCAGCCTAGGATTAGCGGGGAGGAATGGCTACACCTTC. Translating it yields CASSLGLAGRNGYTF.

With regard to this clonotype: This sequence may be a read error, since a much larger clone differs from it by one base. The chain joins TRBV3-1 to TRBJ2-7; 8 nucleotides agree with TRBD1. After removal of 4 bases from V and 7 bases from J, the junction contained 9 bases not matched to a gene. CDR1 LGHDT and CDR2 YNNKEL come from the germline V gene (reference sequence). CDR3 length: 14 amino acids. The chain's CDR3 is CASSPSGQAGEQYF. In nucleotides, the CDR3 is TGTGCCAGCAGCCCCTCGGGACAGGCCGGTGAGCAGTACTTC.

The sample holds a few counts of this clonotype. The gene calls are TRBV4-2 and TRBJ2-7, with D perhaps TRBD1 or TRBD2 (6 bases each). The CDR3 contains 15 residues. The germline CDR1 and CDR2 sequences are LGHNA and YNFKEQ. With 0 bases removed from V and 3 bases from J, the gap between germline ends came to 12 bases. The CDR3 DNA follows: TGTGCCAGCAGCCAAGATTTGGAGGGGGGCTACGAGCAGTACTTC. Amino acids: CASSQDLEGGYEQYF.

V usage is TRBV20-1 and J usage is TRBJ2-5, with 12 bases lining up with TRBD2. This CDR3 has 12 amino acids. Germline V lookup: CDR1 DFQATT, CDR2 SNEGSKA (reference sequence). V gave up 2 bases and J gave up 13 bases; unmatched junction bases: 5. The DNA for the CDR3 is TGCAGTGCTAGACTAGCGGGAGGGATGGTGTACTTC. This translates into CSARLAGGMVYF.

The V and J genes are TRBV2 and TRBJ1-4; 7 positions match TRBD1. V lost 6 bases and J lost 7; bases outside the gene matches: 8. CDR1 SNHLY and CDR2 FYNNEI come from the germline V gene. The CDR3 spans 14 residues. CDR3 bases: TGTGCCAGCAGGCAAGGAGGACAGGCTGAAAAACTGTTTTTT. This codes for CASRQGGQAEKLFF.

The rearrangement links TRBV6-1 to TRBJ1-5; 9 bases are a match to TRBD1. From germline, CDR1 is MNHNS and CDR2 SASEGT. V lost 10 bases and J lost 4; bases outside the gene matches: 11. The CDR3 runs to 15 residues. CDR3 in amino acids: CATKPGQGKNQPQHF. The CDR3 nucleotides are TGTGCCACAAAACCGGGACAGGGCAAGAATCAGCCCCAGCATTTT.

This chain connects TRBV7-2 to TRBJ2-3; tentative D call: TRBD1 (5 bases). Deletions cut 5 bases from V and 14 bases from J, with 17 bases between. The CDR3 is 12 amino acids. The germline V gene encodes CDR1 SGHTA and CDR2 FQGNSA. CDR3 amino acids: CASSPGVGVAYF. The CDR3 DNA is TGTGCCAGCAGCCCAGGCGTAGGGGTGGCGTATTTT. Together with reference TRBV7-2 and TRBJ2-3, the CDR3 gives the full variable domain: GAGVSQSPSNKVTEKGKDVELRCDPISGHTALYWYRQSLGQGLEFLIYFQGNSAPDKSGLPSDRFSAERTGGSVSTLTIQRTQQEDSAVYLCASSPGVGVAYFGPGTRLTVL.

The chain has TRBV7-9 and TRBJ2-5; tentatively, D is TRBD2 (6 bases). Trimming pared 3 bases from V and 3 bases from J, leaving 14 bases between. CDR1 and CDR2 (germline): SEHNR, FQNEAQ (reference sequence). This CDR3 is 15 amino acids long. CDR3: CASSFPSGSKETQYF. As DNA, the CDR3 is TGTGCCAGCAGCTTTCCCAGCGGGTCTAAAGAGACCCAGTACTTC.

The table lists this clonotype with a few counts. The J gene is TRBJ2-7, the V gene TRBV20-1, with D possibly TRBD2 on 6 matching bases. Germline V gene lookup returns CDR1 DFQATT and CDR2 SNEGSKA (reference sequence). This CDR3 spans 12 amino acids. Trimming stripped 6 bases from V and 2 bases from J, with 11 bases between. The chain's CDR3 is CSAAGLTYEQYF. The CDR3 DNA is TGCAGTGCCGCGGGACTCACCTACGAGCAGTACTTC.